The text below deals with one T cell receptor (beta chain). This clone's antigen is unknown. Per-base qualities were not stored, and no clone one base away is much larger. This entry is derived from a study of cytomegalovirus exposure and HLA in healthy donors (dated by TCRdb to between 2016 and 2019). Background on the whole study: According to a later analysis, one platform produced both the roughly 130 validation repertoires and the approximately 600 repertoires of the first cohort. The study aimed to test whether cataloging public T cell receptors could reveal signatures of past pathogen exposure. In addition to the first cohort of around 670 subjects, a separate validation cohort of 120 different subjects was used. To predict cytomegalovirus infection status, the study combined high-throughput TCR immunosequencing, statistical association of individual TCRs with disease status, and machine learning.

Donors formed part of the validation cohort, which comprised some 120 subjects and was distinct from the first cohort of under 750 subjects. From the cysteine up to the phenylalanine, the CDR3 has a length of 13 residues. The kept DNA is CDR3 alone, 39 bases in frame from the first base. CDR1 and CDR2 are read off the germline V gene (reference sequence) as LNHDA and SQIVND. V is pared back by 3 bases and J by 4 bases, with 9 bases lying between the germline termini. The protocol used for the library was the immunoSEQ multiplex PCR assay. In the original analysis: A statistical classification framework was developed to diagnose cytomegalovirus status using the catalog of TCR beta chain sequences. The table comes from immuneACCESS by way of TCRdb, which keeps in-frame sequences with V and J called. Part of the clones is missing from these tables; in studies checked, under half for an unresolved V gene and the rest for unknown reasons. V, J and clone size were drawn from that table, and D and trimming were deduced from the DNA. Counted in this sample were more than 20,000 clones; around 97% of them appeared once. The top ten hold 8.5% to 10% of the sample.

What the work shows at the level of the full study, not this receptor alone: While some public TCRs were present in many individuals, most TCR sequences turned up only very rarely across donors. The classifier was reported to diagnose cytomegalovirus status with high specificity and sensitivity in both the original cohort and the validation cohort. The authors suggested that the approach could potentially be generalized to other disease states and immunological phenotypes. A few of the identified cytomegalovirus-associated TCR beta chains were confirmed in vitro to be specific for cytomegalovirus antigens. In the study, 164 TCR beta chains were listed as associated with cytomegalovirus. Of the cluster scores, around 95% were above 0 in a later analysis, which found that TCRs clustered in the first cohort also tended to co-occur in the roughly 130 validation repertoires. A later analysis lacked HLA typing for the validation cohort, so it scored co-occurrence in that cohort across all 110 or so repertoires.

This TCR was sampled from a man aged 25-45 years in good health and CMV-seropositive. The sequence is built from TRBV19 and TRBJ1-2, with no reliable assignment of the D segment. The sequencing input was PBMCs. The nucleotides are TGTGCCAGTAGTATGGAGGTCCTCTATGGCTACACCTTC. It translates to CASSMEVLYGYTF.